These 28 T cell receptor beta chains came from one sample sequenced in a study of T cell responses to AZD1222 COVID-19 vaccine (dated by TCRdb to about 2021). The library was prepared using the immunoSEQ multiplex PCR assay. In its TCRdb copy, this immuneACCESS table keeps in-frame sequences only and misses some clones. Where compared with another copy, unresolved V genes explain less than half of these, and the others have no known cause. The sample table records more than 250,000 clones; 85% to 95% of these occur just once. Of the sample, 0.55% falls within the top ten clones. The label giving this sample's time point can be read as: baseline before first vaccination. Sequences were derived from peripheral blood, sampled on day 0 of AZD1222 vaccination. Receptors originate from an adult in good health.

The gene calls are TRBV2 and TRBJ1-4, with a possible D match to TRBD1 (6 bases). Looked up from germline, CDR1 is SNHLY and CDR2 is FYNNEI. V dropped 10 bases and J dropped 4 bases, with 16 bases sitting between them. The CDR3 length is 14 residues. The CDR3, as DNA: TGTGCCAACAGAAGGGGGGGCCGTAATGAAAAACTGTTTTTT. Translated, it gives CANRRGGRNEKLFF.

This chain uses TRBV15 with TRBJ1-1, with 11 nucleotides matching TRBD1. The V and J ends lost 2 bases and 7 bases, in that order; junction bases with no gene match: 6. The CDR3 has 15 amino acids. Germline-derived CDR1 and CDR2 are LNHNV and YYDKDF (reference sequence). CDR3 nucleotide sequence: TGTGCCACCAGCAGATTCGGACAGGGGGCGTATGAAGCTTTCTTT. Its translation: CATSRFGQGAYEAFF.

To note about this clone: One end of the junction is discordant with germline, which a read error may explain. J is TRBJ2-1 and V is TRBV5-1; 7 bases agree with TRBD2. The CDR3 consists of 12 residues. CDR1 and CDR2 (germline): SGHRS, YFSETQ. The CDR3 reads CASSLGGSDGLF. CDR3 sequence (DNA): TGCGCCAGCAGCTTGGGCGGGAGTGACGGGCTCTTC.

The chain recombines TRBV5-4 with TRBJ2-5, with TRBD2 identical over 8 bases. This CDR3 spans 16 amino acids. V was clipped by 1 base and J by 4 bases; unmatched bases: 9. Germline CDR1 is SGHNT and CDR2 is YYREEE (reference sequence). CDR3: CASSLSAGALGETQYF. Written as DNA, the CDR3 is TGTGCCAGCAGCTTGTCAGCGGGGGCTCTCGGAGAGACCCAGTACTTC.

This chain links TRBV19 with TRBJ1-2, with TRBD1 identical over 8 bases. J was trimmed by 5 bases and V by 10 bases; bases with no gene match: 6. In germline, CDR1 is LNHDA, CDR2 SQIVND (reference sequence). The CDR3 spans 12 residues. CDR3 sequence (DNA): TGTGCCACAGGGACAGGCCTATATGGCTACACCTTC. Translation: CATGTGLYGYTF. Variable domain in full (rest from reference TRBV19 and TRBJ1-2): DGGITQSPKYLFRKEGQNVTLSCEQNLNHDAMYWYRQDPGQGLRLIYYSQIVNDFQKGDIAEGYSVSREKKESFPLTVTSAQKNPTAFYLCATGTGLYGYTFGSGTRLTVV.

The rearrangement links TRBV2 to TRBJ2-2; 11 bases align to TRBD2. The germline CDR1 and CDR2 sequences are SNHLY and FYNNEI. Trimming removed 7 bases from V and 4 bases from J; junction bases left unmatched: 11. There are 17 residues in the CDR3. DNA of the CDR3: TGTGCCAGCACGAGTTCTAGCGGGAGGCGAATCACCGGGGAGCTGTTTTTT. Translation gives CASTSSSGRRITGELFF.

The genes are TRBV6-8 and TRBJ2-7; D remains ambiguous. V was cut by 4 bases and J by 6 bases, with 10 bases left in between. Germline assignment: CDR1 MNHGY and CDR2 SAAAGT. The CDR3 totals 12 residues. The CDR3 DNA sequence: TGTGCCAGCAGTTGCTCAACCGCCGAGCAGTACTTC. Protein product: CASSCSTAEQYF.

The gene calls are TRBV28 and TRBJ2-6; the D gene is possibly TRBD2 (6 bases). This CDR3 region has 19 residues. The V end was cut by 3 bases, the J end by 0 bases, with 18 bases between. Per the germline V gene, CDR1 is MDHEN and CDR2 is SYDVKM. The CDR3 nucleotides read TGTGCCAGCAGTTTGTGGACCTCGGGGGATGGCTCTGGGGCCAACGTCCTGACTTTC. Translated: CASSLWTSGDGSGANVLTF.

In its sample, this clone was seen once. The rearrangement uses TRBV2 and TRBJ1-5; D remains unclear. With 7 bases removed from V and 7 bases from J, the gap between germline ends came to 14 bases. Germline CDR1 reads SNHLY; CDR2 reads FYNNEI. CDR3 length: 13 amino acids. CDR3 region: CASMPGFGQPQHF. The DNA of the CDR3 is TGTGCCAGCATGCCGGGGTTTGGACAGCCCCAGCATTTT.

Concerning this clone itself: This CDR3 is also generated by other DNA sequences in the sample. CDR3 residues: CASSLGQGGGYTF. The CDR3 DNA is TGTGCCAGCAGTTTAGGACAGGGAGGAGGCTACACCTTC. The chain joins TRBV28 to TRBJ1-2; the match to TRBD1 covers 8 bases. J gave up 8 bases and V 2 bases, and 4 bases lay outside the gene matches. This CDR3 contains 13 residues. The V gene's germline CDR1 is MDHEN and CDR2 SYDVKM.

Here the CDR3 reads CASSQTGYGYTF. As DNA, the CDR3 is TGTGCCAGCAGCCAAACAGGCTATGGCTACACCTTC. V gene TRBV5-4 combines with J gene TRBJ1-2; TRBD1 is a possible D gene (5 bases). The CDR3 runs 12 residues. Trimming took 4 bases from V and 4 from J, leaving 8 bases between them. Germline V gene lookup returns CDR1 SGHNT and CDR2 YYREEE (reference sequence).

The chain combines TRBV4-1 with TRBJ2-5; possible D gene TRBD1, 6 bases. The germline V gene encodes CDR1 MGHRA and CDR2 YSYEKL. V was clipped by 1 base and J by 2 bases, with 8 bases between them. This CDR3 comprises 14 residues. As DNA, the CDR3 is TGCGCCAGCAGCCAAGCGGACAGTCAAGAGACCCAGTACTTC. Translating gives CASSQADSQETQYF.

The V and J genes are TRBV19 and TRBJ1-1; D is undetermined. Germline lookup yields CDR1 LNHDA and CDR2 SQIVND (reference sequence). CDR3 length equals 14 residues. Trimming removed 5 bases from V and 0 bases from J, with 10 bases in between. CDR3 in amino acids: CASSPSTLNTEAFF. The CDR3 DNA follows: TGTGCCAGTAGTCCATCCACGTTGAACACTGAAGCTTTCTTT.

V usage is TRBV29-1 and J usage is TRBJ1-4, with D hard to call. Germline CDR1 is SQVTM and CDR2 is ANQGSEA. The V gene lost 0 bases and the J gene lost 8 bases, with 10 bases spanning the gap. CDR3 length: 13 amino acids. This CDR3 reads CSVEDPGSEKLFF. The CDR3, as DNA: TGCAGCGTTGAAGATCCGGGATCCGAAAAACTGTTTTTT.

This clone was detected only once. CDR3 region: CASSGFCLSFYGYTF. As DNA, the CDR3 is TGCGCCAGCAGTGGTTTTTGTCTGTCCTTCTATGGCTACACCTTC. V and J are TRBV23-1 and TRBJ1-2; D is undetermined. TRBV23-1 is given ORF status, its function remaining uncertain. Trimming stripped 5 bases from V and 4 bases from J, with 17 bases between. This CDR3 has 15 residues.

This sequence joins TRBV19 and TRBJ2-7, with D possibly being TRBD2 (6 bases). The CDR3 is 14 amino acids. Trimming removed 11 bases from V and 3 bases from J, with 20 bases in between. Germline V gene lookup returns CDR1 LNHDA and CDR2 SQIVND (reference sequence). The CDR3 sequence is CASSEGTLGYEQYF. The CDR3 coding sequence is TGTGCCTCCTCGGAGGGGACTCTCGGCTACGAGCAGTACTTC.

This chain links TRBV28 with TRBJ1-5, with D unclear. CDR3 size: 12 residues. V was trimmed by 5 bases and J by 4 bases, leaving 6 bases between them. CDR1 and CDR2 from the germline V gene are MDHEN and SYDVKM. This chain's CDR3 is CASSGVNQPQHF. Here the CDR3 DNA reads TGTGCCAGCAGTGGGGTGAATCAGCCCCAGCATTTT.

The chain employs TRBV2 and TRBJ2-3; 7 bases are a match to TRBD2. Germline V gene lookup returns CDR1 SNHLY and CDR2 FYNNEI. There are 16 residues in the CDR3. V shed 10 bases and J 1 base; nucleotides not matched to a gene: 14. In DNA, the CDR3 is TGTGCCACGTCCCCGCGGGGGACCCCCCGCACAGATACGCAGTATTTT. Translating it yields CATSPRGTPRTDTQYF.

V gene TRBV2 combines with J gene TRBJ2-7, with D maybe TRBD1 (6 bases). CDR3 length: 14 residues. In germline, CDR1 is SNHLY, CDR2 FYNNEI. V lost 4 bases, J lost 2 bases, and 12 bases lay in between. The CDR3 coding sequence is TGTGCCAGCAGTGGTACAGGGTCTACCTACGAGCAGTACTTC. Amino acid sequence: CASSGTGSTYEQYF.

The genes are TRBV28 and TRBJ1-5; D possibly corresponds to TRBD1 (6 bases). CDR3 length equals 13 residues. Germline V gene sequence: CDR1 MDHEN, CDR2 SYDVKM. The germline V and J ends were trimmed by 4 bases and 2 bases, with 6 bases remaining between them. CDR3 in amino acids: CASSWGRNQPQHF. The DNA for the CDR3 is TGTGCCAGCAGTTGGGGGCGCAATCAGCCCCAGCATTTT. Supplemented by reference TRBV28 and TRBJ1-5, the full variable domain reads DVKVTQSSRYLVKRTGEKVFLECVQDMDHENMFWYRQDPGLGLRLIYFSYDVKMKEKGDIPEGYSVSREKKERFSLILESASTNQTSMYLCASSWGRNQPQHFGDGTRLSIL.

This chain connects TRBV6-2 or TRBV6-3 to TRBJ1-1, with a possible D match to TRBD1 (6 bases). This CDR3 comprises 17 residues. Germline V CDR1 and CDR2: MNHEY, SVGEGT. V was trimmed by 4 bases and J by 1 base, leaving 19 bases between them. CDR3 residues: CASSSGVGLSPNTEAFF. CDR3 nucleotide sequence: TGTGCCAGCAGTTCAGGGGTCGGACTCTCCCCGAACACTGAAGCTTTCTTT.

The rearrangement joins TRBV6-5 to TRBJ1-2; 10 bases agree with TRBD1. Germline V gives CDR1 MNHEY, CDR2 SVGAGI. This CDR3 has 15 residues. With 6 bases clipped from V and 4 bases from J, the junction kept 8 bases outside the gene matches. DNA of the CDR3: TGTGCCAGCAGACGGACAGGGGGTTCTGGCTATGGCTACACCTTC. It encodes CASRRTGGSGYGYTF.

The rearrangement links TRBV3-1 (or the pseudogene TRBV3-2) to TRBJ1-1; unclear D gene. CDR1 is LGHDT, CDR2 YNNKEL, per germline (reference sequence). The CDR3 is 15 amino acids. Trimming left V 4 bases short and J 1 base short, with 13 bases between. The DNA for the CDR3 is TGTGCCAGCAGCCTTAAGGATCTCTGGAACACTGAAGCTTTCTTT. Translation: CASSLKDLWNTEAFF.

The chain couples TRBV9 to TRBJ2-2; 8 bases agree with TRBD1. Germline CDR1 is SGDLS and CDR2 is YYNGEE. V lost 0 bases and J lost 7; bases outside the gene matches: 5. This CDR3 has 15 residues. CDR3 nucleotide sequence: TGTGCCAGCAGCGTAGTAGGACAGGGAGTCGGGGAGCTGTTTTTT. Amino acid sequence: CASSVVGQGVGELFF.

This chain connects TRBV6-1 to TRBJ1-1; unclear D gene. Deletions cut 3 bases from V and 2 bases from J, with 13 bases between. Germline values: CDR1 MNHNS, CDR2 SASEGT. CDR3 length: 15 residues. This chain's CDR3 is CASSDKRTDNTEAFF. The CDR3 DNA is TGTGCCAGCAGTGATAAAAGGACGGATAACACTGAAGCTTTCTTT.

The chain has TRBV9 and TRBJ1-1; the match to TRBD1 covers 7 bases. The CDR3 is 15 amino acids. The V and J ends lost 3 bases and 4 bases, in that order; junction bases with no gene match: 9. Germline V lookup: CDR1 SGDLS, CDR2 YYNGEE. This CDR3 reads CASSAGGGGSTEAFF. The DNA for the CDR3 is TGTGCCAGCAGCGCAGGGGGAGGGGGAAGCACTGAAGCTTTCTTT.

Notes on this clone: The junction departs from the called germline gene at one end, perhaps through a read error. The chain recombines TRBV10-3 with TRBJ1-2; D unresolved. This CDR3 spans 13 amino acids. Germline loops: CDR1 ENHRY, CDR2 SYGVKD. The CDR3: CAISESRPVTQAF. The CDR3, as DNA: TGTGCCATCAGTGAGTCCCGACCCGTCACCCAGGCCTTC.

The chain carries TRBV10-2 and TRBJ2-2; no clear D. Germline CDR1 is WSHSY and CDR2 is SAAADI. Trimming pared 6 bases from V and 0 bases from J, leaving 2 bases between. This CDR3 is built from 12 residues. Here the CDR3 DNA reads TGCGCCAGCAGGGCGAACACCGGGGAGCTGTTTTTT. This translates into CASRANTGELFF.